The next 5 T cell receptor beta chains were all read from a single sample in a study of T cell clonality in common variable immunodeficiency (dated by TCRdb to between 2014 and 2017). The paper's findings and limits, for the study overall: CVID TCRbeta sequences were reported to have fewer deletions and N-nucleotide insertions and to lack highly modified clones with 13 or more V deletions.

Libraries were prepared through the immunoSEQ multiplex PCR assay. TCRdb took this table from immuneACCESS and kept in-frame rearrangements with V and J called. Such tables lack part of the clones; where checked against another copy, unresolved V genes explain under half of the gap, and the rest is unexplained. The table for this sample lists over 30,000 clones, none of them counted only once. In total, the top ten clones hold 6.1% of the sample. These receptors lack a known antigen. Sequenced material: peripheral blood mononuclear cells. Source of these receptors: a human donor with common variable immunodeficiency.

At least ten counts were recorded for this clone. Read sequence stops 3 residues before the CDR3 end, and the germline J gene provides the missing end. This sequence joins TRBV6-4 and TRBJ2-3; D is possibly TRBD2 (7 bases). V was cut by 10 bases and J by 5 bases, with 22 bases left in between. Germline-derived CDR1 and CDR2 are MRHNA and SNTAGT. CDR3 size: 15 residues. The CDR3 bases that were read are TGTGCCACCGCCTACAGAGGGGGGGCCCAAGATACG. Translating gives CATAYRGGAQDT. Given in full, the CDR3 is CATAYRGGAQDTQYF.

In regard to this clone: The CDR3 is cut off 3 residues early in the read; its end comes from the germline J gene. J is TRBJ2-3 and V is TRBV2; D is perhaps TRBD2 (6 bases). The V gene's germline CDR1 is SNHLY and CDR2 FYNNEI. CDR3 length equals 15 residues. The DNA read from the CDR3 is TGTGCCAGCAGTGTAAATTCGGGGGATAAGTTCACG. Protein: CASSVNSGDKFT. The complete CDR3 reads CASSVNSGDKFTQYF.

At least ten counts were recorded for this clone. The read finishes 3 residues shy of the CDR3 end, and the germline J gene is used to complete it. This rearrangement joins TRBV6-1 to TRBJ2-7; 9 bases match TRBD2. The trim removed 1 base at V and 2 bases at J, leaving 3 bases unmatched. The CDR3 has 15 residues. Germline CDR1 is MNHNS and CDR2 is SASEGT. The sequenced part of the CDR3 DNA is TGTGCCAGCAGTGAAGGAGCGGGAGGCACCTACGAG. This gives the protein CASSEGAGGTYE. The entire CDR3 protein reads CASSEGAGGTYEQYF.

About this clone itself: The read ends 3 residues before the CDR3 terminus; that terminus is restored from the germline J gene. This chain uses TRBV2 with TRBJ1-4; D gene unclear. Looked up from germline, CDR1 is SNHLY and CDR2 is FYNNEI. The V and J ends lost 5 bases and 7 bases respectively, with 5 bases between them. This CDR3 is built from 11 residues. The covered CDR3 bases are TGTGCCAGCAGTTTGGCTGAAAAA. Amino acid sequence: CASSLAEK. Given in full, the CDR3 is CASSLAEKLFF.

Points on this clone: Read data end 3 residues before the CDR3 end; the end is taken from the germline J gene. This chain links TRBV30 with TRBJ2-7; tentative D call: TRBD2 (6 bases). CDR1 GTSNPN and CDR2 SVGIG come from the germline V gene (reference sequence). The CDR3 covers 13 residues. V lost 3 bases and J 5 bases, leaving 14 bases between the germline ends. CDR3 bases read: TGTGCCTGGAGGGGGGACTTCCCGAACGAG. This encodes CAWRGDFPNE. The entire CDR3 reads CAWRGDFPNEQYF.